The clone carrying this T cell receptor (beta chain) turned up a few times. CDR3 length: 15 residues. The germline V gene encodes CDR1 SGHTA and CDR2 FQGNSA. V was cut by 3 bases and J by 5 bases, with 16 bases left in between. The data were taken from a study of identical twins. TCRdb analysed the 5' RACE reads with MiXCR anew, one entry per CDR3 protein. In the table there are more than 1.5 million distinct CDR3 sequences, about 32% of which are singletons. The sequence was obtained from a newborn girl in good health. The chain links TRBV7-2 to TRBJ1-1; maybe TRBD1 (6 bases). Sequences were obtained from cord blood. The CDR3 protein is CASSLRTRGGTEAFF. In DNA, the CDR3 is TGTGCCAGCAGCTTGAGGACCAGGGGTGGAACTGAAGCTTTCTTT.